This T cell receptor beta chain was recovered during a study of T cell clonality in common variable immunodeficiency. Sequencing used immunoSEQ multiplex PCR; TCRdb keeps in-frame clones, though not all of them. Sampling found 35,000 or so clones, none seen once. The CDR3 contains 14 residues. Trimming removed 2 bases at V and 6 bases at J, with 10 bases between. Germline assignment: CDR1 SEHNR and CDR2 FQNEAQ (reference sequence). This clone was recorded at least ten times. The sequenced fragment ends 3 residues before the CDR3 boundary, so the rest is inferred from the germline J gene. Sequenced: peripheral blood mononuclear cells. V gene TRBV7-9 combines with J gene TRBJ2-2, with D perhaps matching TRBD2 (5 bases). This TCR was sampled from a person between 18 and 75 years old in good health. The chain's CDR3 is CASSLKSGAGELFF. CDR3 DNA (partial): TGTGCCAGCAGCTTAAAGTCCGGGGCCGGGGAG.